The entry below gives a single T cell receptor beta chain sequence along with its context. This sample is part of a study of blood T cell repertoires in COVID-19. Study background: Nucleic acid was either cDNA or gDNA, and it came from T cells, B-cell-depleted T cells, or PBMCs.

In the original workflow: Estimation of nucleated cell counts was performed using reference gene primer amplification. Clones were sequenced by immunoSEQ multiplex PCR, and TCRdb holds only the in-frame ones, with some missing. That table gives V, J and clone size, and the DNA gave D and trimming. The sample yields some 120,000 clones, approximately 80% seen once. This TCR was recovered from a human donor in a cohort sampled during active COVID-19. Sequencing used peripheral blood.

CDR3 sequence reads: CAISPGQGNGYTF. The CDR3 region has the DNA TGTGCCATCAGTCCGGGACAGGGGAATGGCTACACCTTC. The chain is built from TRBV10-3 and TRBJ1-2, with 10 nucleotides matching TRBD1. The length of the CDR3 is 13 residues. Germline V gene sequence: CDR1 ENHRY, CDR2 SYGVKD. The junction had 3 bases not matched to a gene; V was cut back by 5 bases and J by 6 bases.